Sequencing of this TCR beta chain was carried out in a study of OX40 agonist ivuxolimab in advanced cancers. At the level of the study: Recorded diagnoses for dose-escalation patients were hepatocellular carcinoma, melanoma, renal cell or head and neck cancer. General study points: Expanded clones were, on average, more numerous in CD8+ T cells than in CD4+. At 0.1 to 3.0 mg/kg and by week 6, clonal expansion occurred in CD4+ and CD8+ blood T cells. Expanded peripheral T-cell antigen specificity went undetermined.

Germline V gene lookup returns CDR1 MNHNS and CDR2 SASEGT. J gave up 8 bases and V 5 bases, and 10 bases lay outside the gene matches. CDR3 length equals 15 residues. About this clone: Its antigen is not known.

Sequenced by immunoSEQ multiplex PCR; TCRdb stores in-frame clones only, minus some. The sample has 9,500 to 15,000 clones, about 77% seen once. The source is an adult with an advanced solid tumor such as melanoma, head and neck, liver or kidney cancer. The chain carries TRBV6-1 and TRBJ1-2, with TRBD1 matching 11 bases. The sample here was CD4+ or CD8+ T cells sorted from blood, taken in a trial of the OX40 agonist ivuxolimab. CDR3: CASSPGPGQGVGYTF. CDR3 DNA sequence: TGTGCCAGCAGTCCCGGGCCGGGACAGGGGGTAGGCTACACCTTC.